Given below is one T cell receptor beta chain in context. Its antigen is undetermined. Per the germline V gene, CDR1 is MNHNS and CDR2 is SASEGT. Trimming cost V 0 bases and J 5 bases, with 25 bases left between them. CDR3 length: 19 amino acids. The PCR was carried out with 60 Vbeta primers and 13 Jbeta primers. TCRdb's copy holds only in-frame clones and misses some; the assay was immunoSEQ multiplex PCR. The repertoire table contains under 200,000 clones. This specimen comes from a study of cytomegalovirus exposure and HLA in healthy donors. Overall study: An earlier analysis found around 100 million unique TCR beta sequences from around 180 million T cells.

Study results and limitations: A later analysis linked a missense DCLRE1C variant to TCR beta V- and J-gene trimming.

The V and J genes are TRBV6-1 and TRBJ1-1; D is undetermined. This clonotype was sampled from a young man in good health and CMV-seronegative. The specimen was PBMCs. The chain's CDR3 is CASSEALGVFGGRGTEAFF. The CDR3 bases are TGTGCCAGCAGTGAAGCGCTCGGGGTCTTCGGCGGGCGCGGGACTGAAGCTTTCTTT.